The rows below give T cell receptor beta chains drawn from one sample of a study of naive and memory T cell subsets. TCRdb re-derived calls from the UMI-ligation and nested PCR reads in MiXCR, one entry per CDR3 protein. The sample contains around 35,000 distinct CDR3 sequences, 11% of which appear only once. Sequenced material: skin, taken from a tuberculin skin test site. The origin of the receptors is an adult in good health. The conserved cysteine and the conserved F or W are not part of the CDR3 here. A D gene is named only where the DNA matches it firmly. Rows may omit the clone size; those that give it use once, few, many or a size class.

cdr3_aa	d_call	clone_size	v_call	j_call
ASSQVGGSEQY	.	.	TRBV4-1	TRBJ2-7
SAIRRYTQY	.	many	TRBV20-1	TRBJ2-3
ASGDYEQY	.	many	TRBV27	TRBJ2-7
SVGVGYHEQY	.	medium-sized	TRBV29-1	TRBJ2-7
ASSPPQPPYEQY	.	many	TRBV11-3	TRBJ2-7
ATMRGTTSPLH	.	many	TRBV7-9	TRBJ1-6
ASSLNYGYT	.	.	TRBV7-2	TRBJ1-2
ASSFVQGNNEQF	.	few	TRBV27	TRBJ2-1
ASGTSGMGLQDNEQF	TRBD2	many	TRBV6-5	TRBJ2-1
ASTSYPGELF	.	few	TRBV19	TRBJ2-2
ASRQGTDTYEQY	TRBD1	many	TRBV5-1	TRBJ2-7
SARLGNNNEQF	.	medium-sized	TRBV20-1	TRBJ2-1
ASSSGLTTDTQY	.	many	TRBV27	TRBJ2-3
SVGRTGGAPTNEKLF	TRBD1	.	TRBV29-1	TRBJ1-4
ASSLVIRTGVRGANVLT	TRBD1	many	TRBV7-2	TRBJ2-6
ASNPGPSDTQY	.	many	TRBV5-4	TRBJ2-3
ASSLDFQGYTEAF	.	few	TRBV7-2	TRBJ1-1
SVKPQGDYGYT	TRBD1	.	TRBV29-1	TRBJ1-2
ASTATPNQPQH	.	.	TRBV27	TRBJ1-5
ASSSRLGSNTEAF	.	many	TRBV28	TRBJ1-1
ASSPQGGVTEAF	TRBD1	few	TRBV7-2	TRBJ1-1
SAKRAGASGGTF	TRBD2	.	TRBV20-1	TRBJ2-1